A selection of T cell receptor beta chains follows, all from one sample in a study of tumor and adjacent non-tumor tissue in lung cancer. TCRdb reanalysed the multiplex PCR reads using MiXCR and keeps one entry per CDR3 protein. The data hold 89,000 or so distinct CDR3 sequences, with about 61% observed a single time. Sequencing was done on a sample of lung tumor tissue. The receptors come from a man between 65 and 80 years old with non-small cell lung cancer. Both conserved end residues are part of each CDR3. D genes are given only for firm matches. The listing skips clone size in some rows; elsewhere it reads once, few, many or a size class.

abundance	d_gene	v_gene	j_gene	CDR3aa	CDR3nt
-	TRBD2	TRBV30	TRBJ2-7	CAWRIRLAGTYEQYF	TGTGCCTGGAGGATTAGACTAGCGGGAACCTACGAGCAGTACTTC
-	-	TRBV4-1	TRBJ1-2	CASNQGPRSSPNYGYTF	TGCGCCAGCAACCAGGGCCCGCGGAGTTCCCCAAACTATGGCTACACCTTC
many	TRBD1	TRBV6-1	TRBJ2-1	CAYRGLYEQFF	TGTGCCTACAGGGGGCTTTATGAGCAGTTCTTC
many	TRBD2	TRBV12-3/TRBV12-4	TRBJ2-1	CASSPNPLTSYEQFF	TGTGCCAGCAGTCCCAACCCCTTGACTAGCTATGAGCAGTTCTTC
few	-	TRBV5-4	TRBJ2-7	CASCGRYEQYF	TGTGCCAGCTGCGGCAGATACGAGCAGTACTTC
many	-	TRBV28	TRBJ1-4	CASSLLGGELFF	TGTGCCAGCAGTTTATTAGGGGGGGAACTGTTTTTT
-	TRBD1	TRBV6-5	TRBJ2-2	CANSALTGSTGELFF	TGTGCCAACAGTGCCCTGACAGGGAGCACCGGGGAGCTGTTTTTT
many	TRBD2	TRBV7-9	TRBJ2-5	CASSLATGGQETQYF	TGTGCCAGCAGCTTAGCCACGGGGGGCCAAGAGACCCAGTACTTC
-	TRBD2	TRBV20-1	TRBJ2-3	CSATSSGRGTDTQYF	TGCAGTGCTACCTCTAGCGGGAGAGGCACAGATACGCAGTATTTT
-	-	TRBV5-1	TRBJ1-2	CASSLQDGNGYTF	TGCGCCAGCAGTCTACAGGACGGCAATGGCTACACCTTC
-	TRBD2	TRBV12-3/TRBV12-4	TRBJ2-3	CASSPALAGNIQYF	TGTGCCAGCAGTCCGGCACTAGCGGGGAATATACAGTATTTT
-	-	TRBV29-1	TRBJ1-1	CRGGVGLNTQAFF	TGCAGGGGGGGGGTCGGTTTGAACACTCAAGCTTTCTTT
-	-	TRBV2	TRBJ2-5	CAMHGETQYF	TGTGCCATGCACGGAGAGACCCAGTACTTC
few	TRBD1	TRBV5-1	TRBJ2-2	CASSDRALPTGELFF	TGCGCCAGTTCGGACAGGGCTTTACCCACCGGGGAGCTGTTTTTT
few	-	TRBV6-5	TRBJ1-2	CASSYSGVGGYGYTF	TGTGCCAGCAGTTACTCTGGGGTAGGGGGATATGGCTACACCTTC
-	-	TRBV29-1	TRBJ1-1	CSVTATWYTEAFF	TGCAGCGTAACCGCGACATGGTACACTGAAGCTTTCTTT
many	TRBD2	TRBV5-1	TRBJ2-3	CASSLDLAAGTDTQYF	TGCGCCAGCAGCTTGGATCTAGCGGCTGGCACAGATACGCAGTATTTT
-	-	TRBV5-8	TRBJ2-2	CASNPGWGLTGELFF	TGTGCCAGCAACCCAGGTTGGGGATTGACCGGGGAGCTGTTTTTT
-	TRBD1	TRBV29-1	TRBJ2-2	CSVPRRGRYGELLF	TGCAGCGTTCCCCGCAGGGGGCGGTACGGGGAGCTGCTTTTT
-	-	TRBV20-1	TRBJ2-7	CRVPSHGYSYEQYF	TGCAGAGTCCCGTCGCATGGATATTCCTATGAGCAGTACTTC
many	TRBD2	TRBV29-1	TRBJ2-7	CSASGKRPYEQYF	TGCAGCGCTAGCGGGAAGAGGCCTTACGAGCAGTACTTC
many	TRBD1	TRBV20-1	TRBJ1-1	CSAREGRQGMTEAFF	TGCAGTGCTAGAGAGGGGAGACAGGGGATGACTGAAGCTTTCTTT
-	-	TRBV7-9	TRBJ1-1	CPSSPGVLNTDAFF	TGTCCCAGCAGCCCGGGGGTCTTGAACACTGATGCTTTCTTT
-	-	TRBV11-2	TRBJ2-5	CASSKAVGGRTQYF	TGTGCCAGCAGCAAAGCGGTAGGAGGGAGGACCCAGTACTTC
-	-	TRBV6-5	TRBJ1-5	CASSFTGRSNQPQHF	TGTGCCAGTAGCTTTACAGGGCGTAGCAATCAGCCCCAGCATTTT
-	-	TRBV24-1	TRBJ2-1	CATRGFSGDEQFF	TGTGCCACCAGAGGGTTTTCCGGCGATGAGCAGTTCTTC
few	-	TRBV11-2	TRBJ1-1	CASGYTGLTEAFF	TGTGCCAGCGGATATACAGGGCTCACTGAAGCTTTCTTT
many	-	TRBV10-2	TRBJ1-2	CASSNPDLYGYTF	TGCGCCAGCAGTAATCCAGACTTATATGGCTACACCTTC
many	-	TRBV5-1	TRBJ2-5	CASSLDVPELAETQYF	TGCGCCAGCAGCTTGGATGTTCCGGAGTTGGCGGAGACCCAGTACTTC
-	-	TRBV29-1	TRBJ2-7	CSGGVVQTYEQYF	TGCAGCGGCGGCGTGGTACAAACCTACGAGCAGTACTTC
many	TRBD1	TRBV29-1	TRBJ2-3	CSVSDRVGDTQYF	TGCAGCGTTAGCGACAGGGTAGGAGATACGCAGTATTTT
many	-	TRBV12-3/TRBV12-4	TRBJ2-7	CASSFAGGPYEQYF	TGTGCCAGCAGTTTTGCAGGTGGTCCCTACGAGCAGTACTTC
many	-	TRBV6-5	TRBJ1-6	CASSHAFRWDSPLHF	TGTGCCAGCAGCCACGCTTTTCGGTGGGATTCACCCCTCCACTTT
medium-sized	-	TRBV6-2/TRBV6-3	TRBJ2-3	CASRTRAAGAQDTQYF	TGTGCCAGCAGGACCAGGGCCGCCGGGGCCCAGGATACGCAGTATTTT
-	-	TRBV5-1	TRBJ2-5	CASSLSSEPTQYF	TGCGCCAGCAGTTTGTCTAGCGAGCCCACCCAGTACTTC
many	-	TRBV12-3/TRBV12-4	TRBJ2-3	CASSLEPHGSRGQYF	TGTGCCAGCAGTTTAGAACCCCACGGTTCCAGGGGGCAGTATTTT
-	TRBD2	TRBV4-2	TRBJ2-1	CASNRSGGTYNEQFF	TGTGCCAGCAACCGCTCGGGAGGGACCTACAATGAGCAGTTCTTC
-	-	TRBV5-1	TRBJ2-3	CASSSGRTSSTDTQYF	TGCGCCAGCAGCTCGGGAAGGACCTCCAGCACAGATACGCAGTATTTT
-	TRBD1	TRBV20-1	TRBJ2-7	CSASPGTGKLYEQYF	TGCAGTGCTTCCCCCGGGACAGGGAAATTGTACGAGCAGTACTTC
-	TRBD1	TRBV5-4	TRBJ1-4	CASNSSVGQGGDKLFF	TGTGCCAGCAACTCTTCCGTGGGACAGGGCGGCGACAAACTGTTTTTT
few	-	TRBV11-2	TRBJ1-6	CASSPAGPPPLHF	TGTGCCAGCAGTCCCGCCGGGCCCCCACCCCTCCACTTT
many	TRBD1	TRBV11-2	TRBJ2-7	CASSRGTGPLNF	TGTGCCAGCAGCCGCGGGACAGGGCCCCTTAACTTC
medium-sized	-	TRBV29-1	TRBJ2-2	CSGGAGTGELFF	TGCAGCGGGGGGGCCGGGACCGGGGAGCTGTTTTTT
-	-	TRBV4-1	TRBJ2-2	CANSQARTANTGELFF	TGCGCCAACAGCCAGGCCCGGACAGCGAACACCGGTGAGCTGTTTTTT
-	-	TRBV12-3/TRBV12-4	TRBJ2-7	CASSKTGIKQYF	TGTGCCAGCAGTAAAACAGGGATCAAACAGTACTTC
few	-	TRBV30	TRBJ2-7	CAWSLGGSSIRSHEQYF	TGTGCCTGGAGTTTGGGGGGTTCGTCCATTCGCTCCCACGAGCAGTACTTC
-	TRBD2	TRBV4-2	TRBJ2-2	CASSRNLGLAEGTSTGELFF	TGTGCCAGCAGCCGGAACCTGGGACTAGCGGAGGGGACGAGCACCGGGGAGCTGTTTTTT
many	-	TRBV5-5	TRBJ2-5	CASSLDGQTQYF	TGTGCCAGCAGCTTGGACGGGCAGACCCAGTACTTC
many	-	TRBV5-5	TRBJ2-7	CASSAAGTYEQYF	TGTGCCAGCAGCGCCGCAGGAACCTACGAGCAGTACTTC
-	-	TRBV11-2	TRBJ2-5	CTSSPRTIQEIQYF	TGTACCAGCAGCCCCAGGACTATACAAGAGATCCAGTACTTC
many	TRBD2	TRBV29-1	TRBJ2-1	CSVGGGVGDYNEQFF	TGCAGCGTTGGGGGGGGTGTGGGCGATTACAATGAGCAGTTCTTC
-	-	TRBV6-2/TRBV6-3	TRBJ2-7	CAGSPLGGCYEQYF	TGTGCCGGCAGCCCTCTCGGGGGCTGCTACGAGCAGTACTTC
once	-	TRBV7-9	TRBJ2-6	CASSFLDINGANVLTF	TGTGCCAGCAGCTTCCTCGATATTAACGGGGCCAACGTCCTGACTTTC
-	-	TRBV4-2	TRBJ2-7	CASNQVEDEQYF	TGTGCCAGCAACCAAGTCGAGGACGAACAGTACTTC
-	-	TRBV11-2	TRBJ2-6	CACSSPRGRGGSGTNVLTF	TGTGCCTGCAGCTCCCCGAGGGGAAGAGGAGGCTCTGGGACCAACGTCCTGACTTTC